Below, 12 T cell receptor beta chains from the same sample are listed, as sequenced in a study of blood T cells in healthy people across ages. Primers used in a second PCR of about 7 to 12 cycles were a sample-barcoded 5' primer and a J-beta primer mix. One entry per CDR3 protein results from TCRdb running MiXCR on the 5' RACE reads. This table holds more than 600,000 distinct CDR3 sequences, just under 25% found once. These same records also appear under a second study, on T cells of mothers and their children.

Specimen: blood. Receptors originate from a boy aged 10-17 years in good health.

V and J are TRBV6-6 and TRBJ2-1, with D maybe TRBD2 (6 bases). There are 15 residues in the CDR3. The V gene lost 8 bases and the J gene lost 7 bases, with 21 bases spanning the gap. Germline V gene data show CDR1 as MNHNY and CDR2 as SVGAGI (reference sequence). The DNA for the CDR3 is TGTGCCAGCTTGAATCCACTAGCTCATACTAATGAGCAGTTCTTC. Translation: CASLNPLAHTNEQFF.

In this sample, this clonotype turned up a few times. This chain links TRBV29-1 with TRBJ2-5; 10 bases line up with TRBD1. Germline CDR1 reads SQVTM; CDR2 reads ANQGSEA. The CDR3 has 12 amino acids. V lost 5 bases, J lost 6 bases, and 3 bases stayed unmatched. This CDR3 is CSVPGQGQTQYF. DNA of the CDR3: TGCAGCGTTCCGGGACAGGGGCAGACCCAGTACTTC.

This clonotype showed up many times. The chain employs TRBV20-1 and TRBJ2-3; 12 bases align to TRBD2. There are 12 residues in the CDR3. V trimming: 7 bases; J trimming: 4 bases; junction bases outside the gene matches: 0. CDR1 is DFQATT and CDR2 is SNEGSKA in the germline V gene (reference sequence). The CDR3 is CSGLAGADTQYF. In nucleotides, the CDR3 is TGCAGTGGACTAGCGGGAGCAGATACGCAGTATTTT.

In this sample, this clonotype turned up a few times. The V call is TRBV27, the J call TRBJ2-5, with 9 bases matching TRBD2. CDR3 length equals 14 residues. Germline-derived CDR1 and CDR2 are MNHEY and SMNVEV (reference sequence). Trimming at V came to 6 bases and at J to 5 bases, leaving 7 bases not matched to a gene. The CDR3 DNA sequence: TGTGCCAGCAGCCCAACTAGCGGGCTTGAGACCCAGTACTTC. Residues: CASSPTSGLETQYF.

The table lists this clonotype with a few counts. The chain uses TRBV5-6 and TRBJ2-4; the D gene is possibly TRBD2 (5 bases). Germline CDR1 is SGHDT and CDR2 is YYEEEE. The CDR3 runs 15 residues. V lost 0 bases and J 9 bases, leaving 16 bases between the germline ends. This CDR3 is CASSLGPGTSGIQYF. In nucleotides, the CDR3 is TGTGCCAGCAGCTTGGGTCCGGGAACTTCTGGCATTCAGTACTTC.

CDR3 coding DNA: TGTGCCAGCAGTTTACTAGCGGGATCGGGCGAGCAGTACTTC. It specifies CASSLLAGSGEQYF. The chain is built from TRBV28 and TRBJ2-7, with 9 bases fitting TRBD2. V lost 2 bases to trimming and J lost 6 bases; unmatched junction nucleotides: 5. Per the germline V gene, CDR1 is MDHEN and CDR2 is SYDVKM. The CDR3 is 14 amino acids.

This clonotype was observed a handful of times. This chain uses TRBV7-3 with TRBJ2-3; D remains unclear. Germline V gene data show CDR1 as SGHTA and CDR2 as FQGTGA. V was cut by 4 bases and J by 4 bases, with 9 bases left in between. This CDR3 region has 13 residues. The DNA of the CDR3 is TGTGCCAGCAGCTCAATTATAGCAGATACGCAGTATTTT. Its protein product is CASSSIIADTQYF.

This clonotype was counted only a few times. The rearrangement joins TRBV4-3 to TRBJ2-5; D is unclear. The CDR3 loop spans 16 amino acids. Per the germline V gene, CDR1 is LGHNA and CDR2 is YSLEER. V was shortened by 0 bases and J by 4 bases, with 15 bases between the two germline ends. The CDR3 nucleotides are TGCGCCAGCAGCCAAGATCGGGTACAGCCTCTAGAGACCCAGTACTTC. Translation gives CASSQDRVQPLETQYF.

This clonotype has more than one count but fewer than ten. The V call is TRBV9, the J call TRBJ2-1, with TRBD2 matching 7 bases. CDR3 length equals 16 residues. The V gene end was trimmed by 4 bases and the J gene end by 9 bases; junction bases not matched to a gene: 16. CDR1 and CDR2 from the germline V gene are SGDLS and YYNGEE. CDR3 loop: CASSPSGGRAPIEQFF. CDR3 coding DNA: TGTGCCAGCAGCCCGTCGGGAGGCAGGGCCCCCATTGAGCAGTTCTTC.

This clonotype came up a few times. The chain is built from TRBV21-1 and TRBJ1-2; the table's D gene call, TRBD1, was not cross checked with the DNA. TRBV21-1 is classified as a pseudogene. CDR3 length equals 15 residues. The DNA of the CDR3 is TGTGCCAGCAGCTCCCCCGGGGCGCTTTACTATGGCTACACCTTC. Translating gives CASSSPGALYYGYTF.

A few counts support this clonotype. The CDR3 reads CASRVFSNQPQHF. The CDR3 DNA sequence: TGTGCCAGCCGGGTGTTTAGCAATCAGCCCCAGCATTTT. The chain employs TRBV6-1 and TRBJ1-5; the D is unclear. This CDR3 is 13 amino acids long. Germline values: CDR1 MNHNS, CDR2 SASEGT. The V end lost 8 bases, the J end lost 0 bases, and 8 bases lay between the germline ends.

The chain combines TRBV24-1 with TRBJ2-7; D is ambiguous. Germline loops: CDR1 KGHDR, CDR2 SFDVKD. The CDR3 has 12 amino acids. V was trimmed by 6 bases and J by 3 bases, leaving 8 bases between them. CDR3 bases: TGTGCCACCAGTCCCGGCGACTACGAGCAGTACTTC. As protein: CATSPGDYEQYF.